The clone carrying this TCR beta chain occurred a few times. This sample is part of a study of blood T cell repertoires in COVID-19. Original analysis: Estimates of nucleated cell counts were drawn from the amplification of reference gene primers. The table came from immunoSEQ multiplex PCR; TCRdb's copy has only in-frame clones and leaves some out. The DNA gave D and trimming, while V, J and clone size come from that table. This table has under 200,000 clones, less than 90% appearing once. This receptor was obtained from a woman aged 60-70 years with COVID-19, enrolled during active disease. Sequenced material: peripheral blood.

DNA for the CDR3: TGTGCCAGCAGTTTCTACCAGCGAGGGGCTTTCTTT. Its protein is CASSFYQRGAFF. V gene TRBV28 combines with J gene TRBJ1-1; D remains unclear. There are 12 residues in the CDR3. Trimming cost V 3 bases and J 11 bases, with 13 bases left between them. Germline values: CDR1 MDHEN, CDR2 SYDVKM.